The sequence of this TCR beta chain was determined in a study of blood T cell repertoires in COVID-19. Study as a whole: From the United States, Italy and Spain came samples of acute and convalescent COVID-19. T cells, B-cell-depleted T cells, or PBMCs supplied cDNA or gDNA.

This CDR3 is built from 13 residues. The V end lost 6 bases, the J end lost 4 bases, and 11 bases lay between the germline ends. Germline CDR1 reads MNHEY; CDR2 reads SVGAGI. In the authors' workflow: Reference gene primers were amplified, and this amplification served to estimate nucleated cell counts. Only in-frame clones appear in the TCRdb table, and some are missing; sequencing was by immunoSEQ multiplex PCR. Clone size and the V and J calls come from that table; the DNA yielded D and trimming. This table holds 50,000 to 55,000 clones, approximately 90% found once. The sequence derives from a man at least 80 years old with acute or convalescent COVID-19. Sequences were obtained from peripheral blood. This sequence joins TRBV6-5 and TRBJ2-3; a possible D gene is TRBD1 (6 bases). CDR3 sequence (DNA): TGTGCCAGCAGACGCCCAGGGGCAGATACGCAGTATTTT. It yields the protein CASRRPGADTQYF.